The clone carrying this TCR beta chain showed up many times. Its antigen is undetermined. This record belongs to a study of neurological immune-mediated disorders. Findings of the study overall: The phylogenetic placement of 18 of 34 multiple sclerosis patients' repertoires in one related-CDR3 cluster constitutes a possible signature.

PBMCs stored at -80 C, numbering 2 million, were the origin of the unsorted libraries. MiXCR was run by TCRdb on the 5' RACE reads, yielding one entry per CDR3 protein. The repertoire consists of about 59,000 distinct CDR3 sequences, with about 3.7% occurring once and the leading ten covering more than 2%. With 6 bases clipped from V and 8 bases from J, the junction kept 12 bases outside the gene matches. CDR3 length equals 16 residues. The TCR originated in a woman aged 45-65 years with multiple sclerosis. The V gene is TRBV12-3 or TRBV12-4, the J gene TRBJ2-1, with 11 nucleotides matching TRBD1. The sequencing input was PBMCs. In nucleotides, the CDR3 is TGTGCCAGCAGGCCGAGGCCGGGACAGGGGGAATATGAGCAGTTCTTC. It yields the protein CASRPRPGQGEYEQFF.